The clone carrying this T cell receptor (beta chain) has more than one count but fewer than ten. Original methodology: Amplified reference gene primers provided the basis for estimating nucleated cell counts. Profiling relied on immunoSEQ multiplex PCR, and the TCRdb table lists in-frame clones only, not all of them. V and J calls and clone size are copied from that table; D and trimming were computed from the DNA. The sample has 250,000 to 300,000 clones, more than 85% seen once. The source of the sample is a study of blood T cell repertoires in COVID-19. Participants' own reports of clinical history determined their cohort assignment. This TCR derives from a man in his forties who had recovered from COVID-19. Source material: PBMCs or T cells enriched from blood (not recorded which).

CDR3 DNA sequence: TGTGCCAGCAGAACAGGGGGCTACGAGCAGTACTTC. Translated, it gives CASRTGGYEQYF. The chain has TRBV27 and TRBJ2-7; TRBD1 matches 8 bases. CDR3 length: 12 amino acids. Per the germline V gene, CDR1 is MNHEY and CDR2 is SMNVEV (reference sequence). V lost 6 bases to trimming and J lost 3 bases; unmatched junction nucleotides: 1.